The T cell receptor (beta chain) described here comes from a study of T-cell memory formation after mild COVID-19. Study-wide points: CD4+ contracting clones lay mainly in CM and EM, CD8+ ones in EMRA. Memory sampled before infection contained some responding clones, suggesting cross-reactive memory joined.

Comment on this clonotype: Antigen unknown.

After 5'RACE with constant-segment primers, TCR alpha and TCR beta cDNA libraries carrying sample barcodes and UMIs were obtained. TCRdb reprocessed the 5' RACE reads with MiXCR, giving one entry per CDR3 protein. The data hold roughly 320,000 distinct CDR3 sequences, with 25% to 30% observed a single time. V gave up 5 bases and J gave up 6 bases, with 16 bases separating them. The CDR3 runs 13 residues. Germline CDR1 and CDR2: DFQATT and SNEGSKA (reference sequence). The source of this sequence is an adult woman who had mild COVID-19 (a few samples of this study predate the infection). Cell type and time point are not known. The V call is TRBV20-1, the J call TRBJ1-1, with D possibly TRBD1 on 5 matching bases. Sequenced input: PBMCs or a T cell subset sorted from them (not recorded which). CDR3 in DNA: TGCAGTGCTGTTATCAACAGGAGACCTGAAGCTTTCTTT. This sequence encodes CSAVINRRPEAFF.